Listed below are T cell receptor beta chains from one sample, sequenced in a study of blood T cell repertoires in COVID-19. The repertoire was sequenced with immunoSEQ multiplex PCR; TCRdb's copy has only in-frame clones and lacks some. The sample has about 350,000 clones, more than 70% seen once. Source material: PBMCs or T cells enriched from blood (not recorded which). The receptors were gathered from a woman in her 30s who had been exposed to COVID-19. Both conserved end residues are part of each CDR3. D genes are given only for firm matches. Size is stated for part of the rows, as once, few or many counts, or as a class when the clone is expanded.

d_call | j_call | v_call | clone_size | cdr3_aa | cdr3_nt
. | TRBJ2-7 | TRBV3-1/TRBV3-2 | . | CASSLDRAGGTITYEQYF | TGTGCCAGCAGCCTGGACAGGGCAGGAGGGACTATCACCTACGAGCAGTACTTC
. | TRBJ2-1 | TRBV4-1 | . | CASSQERGSSYNEQFF | TGCGCCAGCAGCCAAGAACGGGGGAGCTCCTACAATGAGCAGTTCTTC
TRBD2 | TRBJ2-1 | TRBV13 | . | CASSTRLAEYNEQFF | TGTGCCAGCAGCACTCGACTAGCGGAGTACAATGAGCAGTTCTTC
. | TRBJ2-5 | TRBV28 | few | CASSRPFSGEETQYF | TGTGCCAGCAGTCGACCATTTAGCGGTGAAGAGACCCAGTACTTC
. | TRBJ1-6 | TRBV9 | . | CASSVGGVYNSPLHF | TGTGCCAGCAGCGTTGGGGGGGTATATAATTCACCCCTCCACTTT
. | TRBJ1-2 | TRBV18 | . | CASSPQSGRDGYTF | TGTGCCAGCTCACCACAATCCGGCAGGGATGGCTACACCTTC
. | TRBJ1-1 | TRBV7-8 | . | CASSLEGGLNTEAFF | TGTGCCAGCAGCTTAGAGGGGGGGCTGAACACTGAAGCTTTCTTT
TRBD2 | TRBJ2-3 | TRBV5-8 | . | CASSLGTSGRMDTQYF | TGTGCCAGCAGCTTGGGGACTAGCGGGAGAATGGATACGCAGTATTTT
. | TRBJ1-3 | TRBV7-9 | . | CASSLEDRTIYF | TGTGCCAGCAGCTTGGAAGACAGGACCATATATTTT
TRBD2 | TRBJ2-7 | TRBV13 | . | CASSFAGLAGPPYEQYF | TGTGCCAGCAGCTTCGCCGGACTAGCGGGTCCACCCTACGAGCAGTACTTC
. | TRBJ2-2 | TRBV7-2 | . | CASSPTGPSNTGELFF | TGTGCCAGCAGCCCGACAGGCCCCTCGAACACCGGGGAGCTGTTTTTT
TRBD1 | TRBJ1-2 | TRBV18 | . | CASSPGTGEYYGYTF | TGTGCCAGCTCACCTGGGACAGGGGAATACTATGGCTACACCTTC
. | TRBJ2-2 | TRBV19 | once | CASTLGRPGTGELFF | TGTGCCAGTACCCTTGGGAGGCCGGGGACCGGGGAGCTGTTTTTT
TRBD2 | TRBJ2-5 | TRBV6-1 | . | CASSEPSEELAGEGTQYF | TGTGCCAGCAGTGAACCTTCCGAAGAACTAGCGGGAGAAGGGACCCAGTACTTC
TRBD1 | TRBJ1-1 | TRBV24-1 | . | CATSDSGQGDTEAFF | TGTGCCACCAGTGATTCCGGGCAGGGGGACACTGAAGCTTTCTTT
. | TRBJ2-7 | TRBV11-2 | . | CASRGPWTGHEQYF | TGTGCCAGCAGGGGGCCATGGACCGGCCACGAGCAGTACTTC
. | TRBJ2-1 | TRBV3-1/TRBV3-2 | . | CASSQDRLVGEQFF | TGTGCCAGCAGCCAAGATCGACTAGTTGGCGAGCAGTTCTTC
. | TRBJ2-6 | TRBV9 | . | CASAQGHASSGANVLTF | TGTGCCAGCGCCCAGGGACACGCCTCGTCTGGGGCCAACGTCCTGACTTTC
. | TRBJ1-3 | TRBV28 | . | CASSSSRGNTIYF | TGTGCCAGCAGTTCCTCTCGTGGAAACACCATATATTTT
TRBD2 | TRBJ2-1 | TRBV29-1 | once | CSVVTSAYNEQFF | TGCAGCGTTGTGACTAGCGCCTACAATGAGCAGTTCTTC
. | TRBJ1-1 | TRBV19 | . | CASSEVGRNTEAFF | TGTGCCAGTAGTGAAGTGGGGCGGAACACTGAAGCTTTCTTT
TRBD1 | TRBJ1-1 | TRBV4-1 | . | CASSQTDRGPTEAFF | TGCGCCAGCAGCCAAACCGACAGGGGGCCGACTGAAGCTTTCTTT
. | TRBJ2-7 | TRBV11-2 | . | CASSLTGTGVNSYEQYF | TGTGCCAGCAGCTTAACCGGGACGGGGGTCAACTCCTACGAGCAGTACTTC
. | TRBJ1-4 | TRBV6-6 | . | CASSPQATNGDEKLFF | TGTGCCAGCAGCCCCCAGGCGACTAACGGGGATGAAAAACTGTTTTTT
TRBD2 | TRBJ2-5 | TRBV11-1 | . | CASSPGLAEETQYF | TGTGCCAGCAGCCCAGGACTAGCGGAAGAGACCCAGTACTTC
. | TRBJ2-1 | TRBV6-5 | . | CASSYPQLESLFF | TGTGCCAGCAGTTACCCTCAACTAGAATCGTTGTTCTTC
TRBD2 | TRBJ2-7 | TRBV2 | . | CASIGEGGSSSYEQYF | TGTGCCAGCATCGGGGAGGGCGGGAGTTCCTCCTACGAGCAGTACTTC
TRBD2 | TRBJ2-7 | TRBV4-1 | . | CASSQDKETSGYEQYF | TGCGCCAGCAGCCAAGACAAGGAGACTAGCGGATACGAGCAGTACTTC
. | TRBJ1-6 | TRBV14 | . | CASSQGKLGSYNSPLHF | TGTGCCAGCAGCCAAGGGAAACTAGGGTCCTATAATTCACCCCTCCACTTT
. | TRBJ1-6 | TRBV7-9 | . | CAIPNPEDSPLHF | TGTGCCATACCGAATCCAGAAGATTCACCCCTCCACTTT
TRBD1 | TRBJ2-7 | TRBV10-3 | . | CAISLGTERTEQYF | TGTGCCATCAGTCTCGGGACAGAACGGACCGAGCAGTACTTC
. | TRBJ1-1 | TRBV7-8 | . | CASSVAGMNTEAFF | TGTGCCAGCAGCGTCGCGGGTATGAACACTGAAGCTTTCTTT
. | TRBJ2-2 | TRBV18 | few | CASSPRAGTGELFF | TGTGCCAGCTCACCGCGAGCAGGAACCGGGGAGCTGTTTTTT
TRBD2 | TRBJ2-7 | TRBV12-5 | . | CASGNFQISGRYEQYF | TGTGCTAGTGGTAATTTTCAGATTAGCGGGCGGTACGAGCAGTACTTC